The T cell receptor (beta chain) under discussion was sequenced for a study of cytomegalovirus exposure and HLA in healthy donors. Primers included in the PCR were 60 Vbeta and 13 Jbeta primers. Clones were read by immunoSEQ multiplex PCR, and TCRdb kept only the in-frame ones, dropping some. Of approximately 200,000 clones listed, 84% are singletons. V was cut by 3 bases and J by 2 bases, with 3 bases left in between. Germline-derived CDR1 and CDR2 are SGHRS and YFSETQ. The CDR3 has 12 amino acids. A word on this clone: Its specificity is not known.

Whole-study results and caveats: A missense variant in DCLRE1C was later tied to TCR beta V- and J-gene trimming. The authors reported that TCR beta sequences could predict HLA-A and HLA-B alleles. These predictions were accurate for most subjects in the first cohort.

The chain recombines TRBV5-1 with TRBJ1-3; D is ambiguous. The receptor was derived from a boy between 10 and 17 years old in good health and CMV-seronegative. The sample comprised PBMCs. The CDR3 DNA sequence: TGCGCCAGCAGCTCCACTGGAAACACCATATATTTT. Protein product: CASSSTGNTIYF.